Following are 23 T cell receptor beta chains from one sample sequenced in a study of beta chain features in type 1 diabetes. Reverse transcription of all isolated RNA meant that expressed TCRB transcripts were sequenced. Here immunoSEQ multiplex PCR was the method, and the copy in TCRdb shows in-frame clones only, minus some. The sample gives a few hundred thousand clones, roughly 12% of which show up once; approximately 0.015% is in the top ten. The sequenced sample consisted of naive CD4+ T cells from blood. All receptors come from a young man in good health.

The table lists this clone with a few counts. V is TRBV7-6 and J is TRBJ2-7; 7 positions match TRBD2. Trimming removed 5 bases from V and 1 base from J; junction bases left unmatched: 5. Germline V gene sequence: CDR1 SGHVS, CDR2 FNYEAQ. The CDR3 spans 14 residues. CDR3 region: CASSPLAPSYEQYF. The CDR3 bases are TGTGCCAGCAGCCCACTAGCGCCTTCCTACGAGCAGTACTTC.

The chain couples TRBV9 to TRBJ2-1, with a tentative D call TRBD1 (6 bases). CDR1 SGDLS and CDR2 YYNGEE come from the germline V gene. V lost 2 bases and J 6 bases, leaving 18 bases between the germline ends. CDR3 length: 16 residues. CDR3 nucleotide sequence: TGTGCCAGCAGCGTCTGGGCCCAACAGGGACGCAATGAGCAGTTCTTC. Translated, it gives CASSVWAQQGRNEQFF.

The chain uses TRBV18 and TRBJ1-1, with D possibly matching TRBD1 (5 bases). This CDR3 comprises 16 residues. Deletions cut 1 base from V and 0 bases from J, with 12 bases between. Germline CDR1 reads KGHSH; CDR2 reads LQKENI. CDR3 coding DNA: TGTGCCAGCTCACCACGTGGGGCGCGGATGAACACTGAAGCTTTCTTT. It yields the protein CASSPRGARMNTEAFF.

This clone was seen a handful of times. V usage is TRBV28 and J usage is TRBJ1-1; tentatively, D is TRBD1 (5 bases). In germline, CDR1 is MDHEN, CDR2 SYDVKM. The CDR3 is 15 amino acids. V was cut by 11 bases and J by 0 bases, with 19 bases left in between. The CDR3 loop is CAARHGQGMNTEAFF. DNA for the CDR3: TGTGCCGCACGACATGGGCAGGGAATGAACACTGAAGCTTTCTTT. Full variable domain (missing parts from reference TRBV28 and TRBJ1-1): DVKVTQSSRYLVKRTGEKVFLECVQDMDHENMFWYRQDPGLGLRLIYFSYDVKMKEKGDIPEGYSVSREKKERFSLILESASTNQTSMYLCAARHGQGMNTEAFFGQGTRLTVV.

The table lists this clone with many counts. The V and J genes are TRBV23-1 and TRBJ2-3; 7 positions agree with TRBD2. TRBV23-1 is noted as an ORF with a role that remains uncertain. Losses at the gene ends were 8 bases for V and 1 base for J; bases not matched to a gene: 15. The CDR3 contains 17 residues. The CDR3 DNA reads TGCGCCAGCCCAAAGGCCTCGGGGGGTACAGGCACAGATACGCAGTATTTT. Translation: CASPKASGGTGTDTQYF.

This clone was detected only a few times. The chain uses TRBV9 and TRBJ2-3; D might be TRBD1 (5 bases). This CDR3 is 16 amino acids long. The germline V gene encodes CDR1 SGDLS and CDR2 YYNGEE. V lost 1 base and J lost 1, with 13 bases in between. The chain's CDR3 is CASSVFETVRTDTQYF. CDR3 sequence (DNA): TGTGCCAGCAGCGTATTTGAGACAGTGCGCACAGATACGCAGTATTTT.

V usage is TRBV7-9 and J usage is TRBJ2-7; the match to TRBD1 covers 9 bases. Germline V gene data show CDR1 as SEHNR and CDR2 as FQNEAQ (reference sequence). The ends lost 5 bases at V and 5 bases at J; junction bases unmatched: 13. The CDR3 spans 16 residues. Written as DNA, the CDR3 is TGTGCCAGCAGCCGAGCCTCCGGGACAGGGTTCGACGAGCAGTACTTC. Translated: CASSRASGTGFDEQYF. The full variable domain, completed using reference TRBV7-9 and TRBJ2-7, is DTGVSQNPRHKITKRGQNVTFRCDPISEHNRLYWYRQTLGQGPEFLTYFQNEAQLEKSRLLSDRFSAERPKGSFSTLEIQRTEQGDSAMYLCASSRASGTGFDEQYFGPGTRLTVT.

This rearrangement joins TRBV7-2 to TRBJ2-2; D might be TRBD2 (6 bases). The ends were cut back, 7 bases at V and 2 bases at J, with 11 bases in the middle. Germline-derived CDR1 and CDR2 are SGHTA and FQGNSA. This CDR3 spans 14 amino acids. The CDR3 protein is CASKGGTNTGELFF. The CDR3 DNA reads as TGTGCCAGCAAGGGCGGGACTAACACCGGGGAGCTGTTTTTT.

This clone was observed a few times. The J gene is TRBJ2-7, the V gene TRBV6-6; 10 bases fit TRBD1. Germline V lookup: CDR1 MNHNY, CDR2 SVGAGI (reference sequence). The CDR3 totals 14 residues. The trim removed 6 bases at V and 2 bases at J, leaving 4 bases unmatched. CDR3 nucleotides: TGTGCCAGCAGCTACGGACAGGGGGCCTACGAGCAGTACTTC. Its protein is CASSYGQGAYEQYF.

CDR3 protein: CASSLGGTASYEQYF. In nucleotides, the CDR3 is TGCGCCAGCAGCTTGGGAGGGACAGCCTCCTACGAGCAGTACTTC. This chain joins TRBV5-1 and TRBJ2-7; 7 nucleotides line up with TRBD1. The germline CDR1 and CDR2 sequences are SGHRS and YFSETQ. The length of the CDR3 is 15 residues. Germline trimming cut 0 bases from V and 0 bases from J; bases unmatched to any gene: 3.

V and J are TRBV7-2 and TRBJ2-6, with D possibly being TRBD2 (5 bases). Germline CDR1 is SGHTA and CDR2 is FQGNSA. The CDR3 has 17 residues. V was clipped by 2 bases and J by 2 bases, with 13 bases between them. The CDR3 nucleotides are TGTGCCAGCAGCTTACGGGCCCGGGGAGCTGGGGCCAACGTCCTGACTTTC. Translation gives CASSLRARGAGANVLTF.

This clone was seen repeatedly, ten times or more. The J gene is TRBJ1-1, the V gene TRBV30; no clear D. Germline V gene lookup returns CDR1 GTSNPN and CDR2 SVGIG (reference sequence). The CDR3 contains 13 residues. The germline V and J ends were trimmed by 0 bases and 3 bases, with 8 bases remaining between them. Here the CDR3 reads CAWSVQEDTEAFF. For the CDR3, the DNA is TGTGCCTGGAGTGTGCAGGAGGACACTGAAGCTTTCTTT.

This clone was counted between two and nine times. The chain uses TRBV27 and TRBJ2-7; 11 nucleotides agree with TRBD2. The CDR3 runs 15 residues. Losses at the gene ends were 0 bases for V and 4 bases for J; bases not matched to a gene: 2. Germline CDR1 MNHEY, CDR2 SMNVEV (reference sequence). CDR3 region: CASSLSRTSGYEQYF. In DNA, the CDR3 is TGTGCCAGCAGTTTATCCCGGACTAGCGGGTACGAGCAGTACTTC.

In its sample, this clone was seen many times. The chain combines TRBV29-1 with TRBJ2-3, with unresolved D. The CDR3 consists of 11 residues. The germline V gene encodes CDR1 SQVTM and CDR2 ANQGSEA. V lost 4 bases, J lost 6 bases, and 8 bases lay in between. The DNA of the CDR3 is TGCAGCGTTGGGTGGGCGGATACGCAGTATTTT. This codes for CSVGWADTQYF.

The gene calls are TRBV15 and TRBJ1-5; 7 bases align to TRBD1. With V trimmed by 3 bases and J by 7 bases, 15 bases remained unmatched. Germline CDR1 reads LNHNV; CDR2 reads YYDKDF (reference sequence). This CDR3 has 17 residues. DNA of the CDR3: TGTGCCACCAGCAGTGTGGACAGGAGCAGCTTCTGGCAGCCCCAGCATTTT. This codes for CATSSVDRSSFWQPQHF.

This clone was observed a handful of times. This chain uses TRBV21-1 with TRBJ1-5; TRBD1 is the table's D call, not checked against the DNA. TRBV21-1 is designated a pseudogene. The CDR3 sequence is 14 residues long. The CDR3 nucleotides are TGTGCCAGCAGCAAGGTCAGGGTCTGGCAGCCCCAGCATTTT. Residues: CASSKVRVWQPQHF.

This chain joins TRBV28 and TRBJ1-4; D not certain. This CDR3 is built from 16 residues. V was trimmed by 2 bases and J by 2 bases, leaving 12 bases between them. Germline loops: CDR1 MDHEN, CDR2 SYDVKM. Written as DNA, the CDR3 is TGTGCCAGCAGTTTACACTTGAGGGCTACTAATGAAAAACTGTTTTTT. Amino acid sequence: CASSLHLRATNEKLFF. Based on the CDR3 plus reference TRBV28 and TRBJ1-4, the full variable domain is DVKVTQSSRYLVKRTGEKVFLECVQDMDHENMFWYRQDPGLGLRLIYFSYDVKMKEKGDIPEGYSVSREKKERFSLILESASTNQTSMYLCASSLHLRATNEKLFFGSGTQLSVL.

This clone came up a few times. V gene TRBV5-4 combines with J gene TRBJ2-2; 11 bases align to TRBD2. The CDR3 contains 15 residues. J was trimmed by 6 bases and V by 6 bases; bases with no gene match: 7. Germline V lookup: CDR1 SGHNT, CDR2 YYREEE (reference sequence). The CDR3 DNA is TGTGCCAGCACCACCATAGCGGGGGGGCCCGGGGAGCTGTTTTTT. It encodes CASTTIAGGPGELFF.

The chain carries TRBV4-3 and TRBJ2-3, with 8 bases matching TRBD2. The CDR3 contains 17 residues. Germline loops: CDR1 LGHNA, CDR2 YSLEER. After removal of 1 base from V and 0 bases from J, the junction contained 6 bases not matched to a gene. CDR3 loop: CASSQVTSGFSTDTQYF. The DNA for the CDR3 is TGCGCCAGCAGCCAAGTCACTAGCGGATTTAGCACAGATACGCAGTATTTT.

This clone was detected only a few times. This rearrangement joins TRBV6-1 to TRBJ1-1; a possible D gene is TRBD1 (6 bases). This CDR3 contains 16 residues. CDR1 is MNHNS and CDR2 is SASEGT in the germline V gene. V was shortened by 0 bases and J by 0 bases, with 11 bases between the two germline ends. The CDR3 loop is CASSEALDRMNTEAFF. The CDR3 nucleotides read TGTGCCAGCAGTGAAGCGCTCGACAGGATGAACACTGAAGCTTTCTTT.

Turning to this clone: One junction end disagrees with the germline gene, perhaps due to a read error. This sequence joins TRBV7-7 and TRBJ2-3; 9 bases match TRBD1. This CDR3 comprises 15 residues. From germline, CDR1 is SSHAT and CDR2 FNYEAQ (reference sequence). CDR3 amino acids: CASSVGTGTTDTQYF. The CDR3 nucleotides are TGTGCTAGCAGCGTCGGGACAGGGACCACAGATACGCAGTATTTT. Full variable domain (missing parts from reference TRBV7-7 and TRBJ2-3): GAGVSQSPRYKVTKRGQDVTLRCDPISSHATLYWYQQALGQGPEFLTYFNYEAQPDKSGLPSDRFSAERPEGSISTLTIQRTEQRDSAMYRCASSVGTGTTDTQYFGPGTRLTVL.

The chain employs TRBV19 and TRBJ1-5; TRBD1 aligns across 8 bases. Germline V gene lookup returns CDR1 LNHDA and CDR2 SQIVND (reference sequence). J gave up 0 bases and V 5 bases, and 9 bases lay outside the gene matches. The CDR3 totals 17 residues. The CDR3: CASSSGQGLLSNQPQHF. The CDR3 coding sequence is TGTGCCAGTAGTTCCGGACAGGGTCTCCTTAGCAATCAGCCCCAGCATTTT.

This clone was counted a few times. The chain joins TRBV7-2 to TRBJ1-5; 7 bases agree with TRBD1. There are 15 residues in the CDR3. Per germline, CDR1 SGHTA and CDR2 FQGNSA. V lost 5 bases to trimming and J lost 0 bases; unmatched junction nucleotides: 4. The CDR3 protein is CASSQQGTSNQPQHF. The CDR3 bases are TGTGCCAGCAGCCAACAGGGGACTAGCAATCAGCCCCAGCATTTT.